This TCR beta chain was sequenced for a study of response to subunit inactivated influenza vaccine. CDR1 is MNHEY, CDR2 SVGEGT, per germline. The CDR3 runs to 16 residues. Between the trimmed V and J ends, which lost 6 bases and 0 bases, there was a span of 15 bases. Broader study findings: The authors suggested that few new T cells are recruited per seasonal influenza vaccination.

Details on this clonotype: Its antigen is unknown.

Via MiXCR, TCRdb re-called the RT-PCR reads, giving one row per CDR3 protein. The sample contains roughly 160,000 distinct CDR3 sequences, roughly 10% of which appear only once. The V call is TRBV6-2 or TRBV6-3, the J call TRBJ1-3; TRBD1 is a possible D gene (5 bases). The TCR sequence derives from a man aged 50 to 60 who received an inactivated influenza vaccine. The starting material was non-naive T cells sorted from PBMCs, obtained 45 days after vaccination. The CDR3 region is CASREDGTVSGNTIYF. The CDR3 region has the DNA TGTGCCAGCAGGGAAGACGGGACGGTCTCTGGAAACACCATATATTTT.